This T cell receptor (beta chain) was sequenced for a study of breast tumors, draining lymph nodes, adjacent tissues. Study-wide points: Data fit most tumor T cells coming from lymph node, expanding in tumor. Compared with lymph nodes, tumors were less diverse; compared with nontumor tissue, more. Tumor T cell lymph node origin was a supported hypothesis, not proven. Compared with basal-like, luminal-like tumors shared significantly more repertoire with nontumor tissue.

The germline CDR1 and CDR2 sequences are SGHTA and FQGNSA. Trimming shortened V by 4 bases and J by 10 bases, and 10 bases separated the two germline ends. This CDR3 is 12 amino acids long. Using its own MiXCR run on the multiplex PCR reads, TCRdb lists one record per CDR3 protein. This table has around 120,000 distinct CDR3 sequences, about 20% appearing once. This clonotype was seen repeatedly, ten times or more. Antigen: not known. Axillary draining lymph nodes of breast cancer patients supplied the node samples. This chain links TRBV7-2 with TRBJ1-4; no clear D gene. Sequences were obtained from axillary lymph node tissue. The receptor comes from a female donor with breast cancer. Some clones in this sample may be carry-over from other donors' samples. DNA for the CDR3: TGTGCCAGCAGCTCCGGTGAGGGAAAACTGTTTTTT. This gives the protein CASSSGEGKLFF.